This T cell receptor (beta chain) was profiled in a study of vaccination effects on CD4 cells after COVID-19. Overall study results and limits: Clones arising from infection and from vaccination showed marked clonal contraction late after vaccination.

Pools of viral peptides were used by the ViraFEST assay to expand antigen-specific CD4+ T cells ahead of sequencing. Following 10 days of culture, CD4+ T cells were isolated. Assay used: immunoSEQ multiplex PCR; TCRdb lists only in-frame clones, some missing. Of about 79,000 clones in the sample, around 74% are singletons; the top ten hold approximately 1.9%. About this clone itself: No antigen is known for it.

Germline V gene data show CDR1 as SGHAT and CDR2 as FQNNGV. With V trimmed by 2 bases and J by 2 bases, 4 bases remained unmatched. This CDR3 is 15 amino acids long. This clonotype originated in a human donor who received a COVID-19 vaccine. V usage is TRBV11-2 and J usage is TRBJ2-3; TRBD1 matches 7 bases. The input for sequencing was CD4+ T cells from PBMCs cultured with HCoV-229E spike peptides, taken before COVID-19 vaccination. The CDR3 is CASSLRQGSTDTQYF. Written as DNA, the CDR3 is TGTGCCAGCAGCTTAAGACAGGGATCCACAGATACGCAGTATTTT.